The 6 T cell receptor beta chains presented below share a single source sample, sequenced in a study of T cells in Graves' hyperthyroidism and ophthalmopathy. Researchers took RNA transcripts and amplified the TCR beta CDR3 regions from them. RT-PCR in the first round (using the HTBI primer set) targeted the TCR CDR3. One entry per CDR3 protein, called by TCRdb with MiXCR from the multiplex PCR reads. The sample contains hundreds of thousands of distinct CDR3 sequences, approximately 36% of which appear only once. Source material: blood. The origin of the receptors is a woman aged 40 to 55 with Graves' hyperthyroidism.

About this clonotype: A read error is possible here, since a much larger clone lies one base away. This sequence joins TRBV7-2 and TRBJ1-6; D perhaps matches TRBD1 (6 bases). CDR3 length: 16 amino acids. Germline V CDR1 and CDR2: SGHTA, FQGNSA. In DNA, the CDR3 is TGTGCCGGCAGCTTAGGGGGGAGAGACAGTAATTCACCCCTCCACTTT. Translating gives CAGSLGGRDSNSPLHF. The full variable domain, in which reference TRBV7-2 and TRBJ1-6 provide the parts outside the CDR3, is GAGVSQSPSNKVTEKGKDVELRCDPISGHTALYWYRQSLGQGLEFLIYFQGNSAPDKSGLPSDRFSAERTGGSVSTLTIQRTQQEDSAVYLCAGSLGGRDSNSPLHFGNGTRLTVT.

CDR3 sequence: CASSLTGEYPNYGYTF. Here the CDR3 DNA reads TGTGCCAGCAGCTTGACAGGGGAGTACCCTAACTATGGCTACACCTTC. J is TRBJ1-2 and V is TRBV7-8; 8 bases are a match to TRBD1. CDR3 length: 16 residues. Trimming removed 3 bases from V and 0 bases from J; junction bases left unmatched: 6. In germline, CDR1 is SGHVS, CDR2 FQNEAQ. Full variable domain (missing parts from reference TRBV7-8 and TRBJ1-2): GAGVSQSPRYKVAKRGQDVALRCDPISGHVSLFWYQQALGQGPEFLTYFQNEAQLDKSGLPSDRFFAERPEGSVSTLKIQRTQQEDSAVYLCASSLTGEYPNYGYTFGSGTRLTVV.

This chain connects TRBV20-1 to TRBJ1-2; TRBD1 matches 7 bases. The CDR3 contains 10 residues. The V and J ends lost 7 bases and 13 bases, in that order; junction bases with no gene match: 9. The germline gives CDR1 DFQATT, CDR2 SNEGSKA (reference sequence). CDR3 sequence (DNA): TGCAGTGACCGGACCAGGGGGGGCACCTTC. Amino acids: CSDRTRGGTF.

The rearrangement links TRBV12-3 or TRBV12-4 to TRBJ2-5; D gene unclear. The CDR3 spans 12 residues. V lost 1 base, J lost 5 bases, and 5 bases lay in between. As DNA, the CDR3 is TGTGCCAGCAGTTTAGATCTGGAGACCCAGTACTTC. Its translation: CASSLDLETQYF.

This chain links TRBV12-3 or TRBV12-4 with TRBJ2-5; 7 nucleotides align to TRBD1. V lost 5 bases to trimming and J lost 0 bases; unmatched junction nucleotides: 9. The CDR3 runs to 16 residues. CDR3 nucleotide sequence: TGTGCCAGCAGTGGCCTCGGGACAGAGTACCAAGAGACCCAGTACTTC. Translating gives CASSGLGTEYQETQYF.

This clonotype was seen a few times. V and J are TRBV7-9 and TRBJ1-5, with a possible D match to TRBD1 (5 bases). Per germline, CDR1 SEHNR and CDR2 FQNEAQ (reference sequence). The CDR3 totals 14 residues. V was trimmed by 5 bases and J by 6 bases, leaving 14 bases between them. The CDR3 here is CASSPRRGIQPQHF. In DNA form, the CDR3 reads TGTGCCAGCAGCCCCCGTCGGGGGATTCAGCCCCAGCATTTT.